This T cell receptor (beta chain) was sequenced in a study of control samples from healthy donors and cancer patients. Libraries were prepared by immunoSEQ multiplex PCR; TCRdb keeps only in-frame clonotypes and omits some of them. The sample records some 220,000 clones, about 93% being singletons. Sample: blood. The clonotype originates from a man aged 45-65 years in good health.

The CDR3 reads CASSIVNEGLRGYTF. The CDR3 nucleotides read TGTGCCAGTAGTATAGTAAATGAGGGGCTTCGAGGCTACACCTTC. The chain combines TRBV19 with TRBJ1-2; tentative D call: TRBD1 (5 bases). This CDR3 region has 15 residues. V was cut by 1 base and J by 8 bases, with 17 bases left in between. The V gene's germline CDR1 is LNHDA and CDR2 SQIVND (reference sequence).